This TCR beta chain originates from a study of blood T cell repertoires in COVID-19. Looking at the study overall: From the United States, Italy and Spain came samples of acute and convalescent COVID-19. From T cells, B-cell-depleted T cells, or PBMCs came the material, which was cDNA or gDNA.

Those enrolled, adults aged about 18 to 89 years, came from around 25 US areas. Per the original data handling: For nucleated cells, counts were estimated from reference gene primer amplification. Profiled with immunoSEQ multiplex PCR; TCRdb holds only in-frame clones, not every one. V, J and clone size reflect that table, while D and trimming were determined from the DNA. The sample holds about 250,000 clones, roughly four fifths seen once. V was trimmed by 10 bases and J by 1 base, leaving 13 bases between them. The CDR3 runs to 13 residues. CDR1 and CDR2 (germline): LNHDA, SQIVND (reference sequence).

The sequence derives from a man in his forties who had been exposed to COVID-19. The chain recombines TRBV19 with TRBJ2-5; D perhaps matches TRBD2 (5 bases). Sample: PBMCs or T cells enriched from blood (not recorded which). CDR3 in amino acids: CATRVGSQETQYF. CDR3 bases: TGTGCCACCAGAGTGGGGAGCCAAGAGACCCAGTACTTC.